A selection of T cell receptor beta chains follows, all from one sample in a study of T cell repertoires in cytomegalovirus infection. TCRdb re-called the reads with MiXCR, one entry per CDR3 protein. The data hold almost 500,000 distinct CDR3 sequences, with around 11% observed a single time. Sequencing was done on a sample of PBMCs. The receptors derive from a human donor in good health (CMV status not recorded). Some clones in this sample may be carry-over from other donors' samples. Both conserved end residues are part of each CDR3. The order of the fields is V gene, D gene, J gene, clone size, CDR3 protein, CDR3 DNA. A D gene is named only where the DNA matches it firmly. Some rows have no size entry. The others give once, few or many, or a class for an expanded clone.

v_gene: TRBV27; d_gene: TRBD2; j_gene: TRBJ2-1; abundance: many; CDR3aa: CASSSGLAVGQGQFF; CDR3nt: TGTGCCAGCAGCTCTGGACTAGCGGTGGGCCAGGGGCAGTTCTTC
v_gene: TRBV11-2; d_gene: -; j_gene: TRBJ1-2; abundance: -; CDR3aa: CASTQNRGDYGYTF; CDR3nt: TGTGCCAGCACCCAAAATCGGGGGGACTATGGCTACACCTTC
v_gene: TRBV2; d_gene: -; j_gene: TRBJ2-5; abundance: many; CDR3aa: CASGVESQETQYF; CDR3nt: TGTGCCAGCGGAGTAGAAAGCCAAGAGACCCAGTACTTC
v_gene: TRBV20-1; d_gene: -; j_gene: TRBJ1-1; abundance: -; CDR3aa: CSARDRGNLRAFF; CDR3nt: TGCAGTGCTAGAGACCGGGGTAACCTGAGGGCTTTCTTT
v_gene: TRBV7-2; d_gene: -; j_gene: TRBJ2-7; abundance: many; CDR3aa: CASSPRQAGYEQYF; CDR3nt: TGTGCCAGCAGCCCCCGACAGGCAGGCTACGAGCAGTACTTC
v_gene: TRBV7-2; d_gene: -; j_gene: TRBJ2-6; abundance: many; CDR3aa: CASSLMGPTGANVLTF; CDR3nt: TGTGCCAGCAGCTTAATGGGGCCAACTGGGGCCAACGTCCTGACTTTC
v_gene: TRBV6-1; d_gene: TRBD1; j_gene: TRBJ2-3; abundance: -; CDR3aa: CASSEYRDRADTQYF; CDR3nt: TGTGCCAGCAGTGAGTACCGGGACAGGGCAGATACGCAGTATTTT
v_gene: TRBV11-1; d_gene: -; j_gene: TRBJ1-1; abundance: many; CDR3aa: CASSTTENTEAFF; CDR3nt: TGTGCCAGCAGCACCACAGAGAACACTGAAGCTTTCTTT
v_gene: TRBV14; d_gene: -; j_gene: TRBJ2-7; abundance: -; CDR3aa: CASSQRWDTAEQYF; CDR3nt: TGTGCCAGCAGCCAAAGGTGGGACACTGCCGAGCAGTACTTC
v_gene: TRBV19; d_gene: TRBD1; j_gene: TRBJ1-5; abundance: few; CDR3aa: CASSIDWGQGARGNQPQHF; CDR3nt: TGTGCCAGTAGTATAGATTGGGGACAGGGGGCTCGTGGCAATCAGCCCCAGCATTTT
v_gene: TRBV7-9; d_gene: -; j_gene: TRBJ2-1; abundance: many; CDR3aa: CASSLVRDEQFF; CDR3nt: TGTGCCAGCAGCTTAGTGCGGGATGAGCAGTTCTTC
v_gene: TRBV20-1; d_gene: -; j_gene: TRBJ1-1; abundance: -; CDR3aa: CSALETLHTEAFF; CDR3nt: TGCAGTGCTCTAGAAACTCTCCACACTGAAGCTTTCTTT
v_gene: TRBV11-2; d_gene: TRBD2; j_gene: TRBJ2-1; abundance: many; CDR3aa: CASSRGKLAGVPNSYNEQFF; CDR3nt: TGTGCCAGCAGCCGAGGTAAACTAGCGGGAGTCCCTAACTCCTACAATGAGCAGTTCTTC
v_gene: TRBV30; d_gene: TRBD1; j_gene: TRBJ2-7; abundance: many; CDR3aa: CAWGGQGHEQYF; CDR3nt: TGTGCCTGGGGGGGACAGGGCCACGAGCAGTACTTC
v_gene: TRBV19; d_gene: -; j_gene: TRBJ2-1; abundance: many; CDR3aa: CASTHRDYNEQFF; CDR3nt: TGTGCCAGTACCCACAGGGACTACAATGAGCAGTTCTTC
v_gene: TRBV9; d_gene: -; j_gene: TRBJ2-1; abundance: few; CDR3aa: CASSVGANEQFF; CDR3nt: TGTGCCAGCAGCGTAGGAGCGAATGAGCAGTTCTTC
v_gene: TRBV11-3; d_gene: TRBD1; j_gene: TRBJ2-2; abundance: many; CDR3aa: CASSPSWGQDTGELFF; CDR3nt: TGTGCCAGCAGCCCCTCTTGGGGACAGGACACCGGGGAGCTGTTTTTT
v_gene: TRBV5-4; d_gene: -; j_gene: TRBJ1-1; abundance: -; CDR3aa: CASSSLPLPNTEAFF; CDR3nt: TGTGCCAGCAGCTCTCTCCCGCTCCCGAACACTGAAGCTTTCTTT
v_gene: TRBV9; d_gene: -; j_gene: TRBJ2-7; abundance: -; CDR3aa: CASSGLYPYEQYF; CDR3nt: TGTGCCAGCAGCGGGCTGTATCCCTACGAGCAGTACTTC
v_gene: TRBV18; d_gene: TRBD1; j_gene: TRBJ1-1; abundance: few; CDR3aa: CASSLSTGGSTEAFF; CDR3nt: TGTGCCAGCTCACTTTCCACAGGGGGGAGCACTGAAGCTTTCTTT
v_gene: TRBV28; d_gene: -; j_gene: TRBJ2-1; abundance: few; CDR3aa: CASTQTSISGEQFF; CDR3nt: TGTGCCAGCACCCAAACGTCCATTTCTGGTGAGCAGTTCTTC
v_gene: TRBV30; d_gene: -; j_gene: TRBJ1-2; abundance: many; CDR3aa: CAWSAGLDGYTF; CDR3nt: TGTGCCTGGAGTGCAGGGCTGGATGGCTACACCTTC
v_gene: TRBV5-1; d_gene: -; j_gene: TRBJ2-4; abundance: many; CDR3aa: CASSLEGVLAKNIQYF; CDR3nt: TGCGCCAGCAGCTTGGAAGGAGTCCTAGCCAAAAACATTCAGTACTTC
v_gene: TRBV6-4; d_gene: TRBD1; j_gene: TRBJ1-4; abundance: few; CDR3aa: CASRDREGATNEKLFF; CDR3nt: TGTGCCAGCAGGGACAGGGAAGGAGCAACTAATGAAAAACTGTTTTTT
v_gene: TRBV20-1; d_gene: TRBD1; j_gene: TRBJ2-7; abundance: -; CDR3aa: CSARDWDRGKNEQYF; CDR3nt: TGCAGTGCTAGAGATTGGGACAGGGGGAAGAACGAGCAGTACTTC
v_gene: TRBV6-4; d_gene: TRBD2; j_gene: TRBJ2-2; abundance: many; CDR3aa: CASRAQGLAGGTGELFF; CDR3nt: TGTGCCAGCAGAGCTCAAGGACTAGCGGGAGGGACCGGGGAGCTGTTTTTT
v_gene: TRBV20-1; d_gene: TRBD2; j_gene: TRBJ2-7; abundance: few; CDR3aa: CSALIGGGGTSEQYF; CDR3nt: TGCAGTGCCCTCATTGGGGGGGGGGGTACGTCCGAGCAGTACTTC
v_gene: TRBV6-1; d_gene: -; j_gene: TRBJ1-2; abundance: many; CDR3aa: CASSERSEGYYGYTF; CDR3nt: TGTGCCAGCAGTGAACGTTCAGAGGGCTACTATGGCTACACCTTC
v_gene: TRBV12-3/TRBV12-4; d_gene: TRBD1; j_gene: TRBJ2-2; abundance: many; CDR3aa: CASRAGGPGELFF; CDR3nt: TGTGCCAGCAGGGCAGGGGGCCCCGGGGAGCTGTTTTTT
v_gene: TRBV19; d_gene: -; j_gene: TRBJ2-7; abundance: many; CDR3aa: CASSKGGPSYEQYF; CDR3nt: TGTGCCAGTAGTAAAGGGGGTCCCTCCTACGAGCAGTACTTC
v_gene: TRBV7-8; d_gene: -; j_gene: TRBJ1-2; abundance: many; CDR3aa: CASSLYTAHYGYTF; CDR3nt: TGTGCCAGCAGCTTATATACGGCACACTATGGCTACACCTTC
v_gene: TRBV12-3/TRBV12-4; d_gene: -; j_gene: TRBJ2-7; abundance: few; CDR3aa: CASRDRVTEQYF; CDR3nt: TGTGCCAGCCGCGATAGGGTAACCGAGCAGTACTTC
v_gene: TRBV15; d_gene: TRBD2; j_gene: TRBJ2-2; abundance: -; CDR3aa: CATSRPGLPTGELFF; CDR3nt: TGTGCCACCAGCAGACCGGGACTACCGACCGGGGAGCTGTTTTTT
v_gene: TRBV6-1; d_gene: TRBD1; j_gene: TRBJ1-1; abundance: many; CDR3aa: CASSRGTGEAFF; CDR3nt: TGTGCCAGCAGTCGAGGGACAGGGGAAGCTTTCTTT
v_gene: TRBV24-1; d_gene: TRBD1; j_gene: TRBJ2-1; abundance: -; CDR3aa: CATRDLGQGSYNEQFF; CDR3nt: TGTGCCACCAGAGATTTGGGACAGGGGAGCTACAACGAGCAGTTCTTC
v_gene: TRBV20-1; d_gene: -; j_gene: TRBJ1-6; abundance: many; CDR3aa: CSARLKGRGNSPLHF; CDR3nt: TGCAGTGCTAGGCTTAAAGGGCGGGGGAATTCACCCCTCCACTTT
v_gene: TRBV3-1; d_gene: -; j_gene: TRBJ2-7; abundance: -; CDR3aa: CATQDRDYSYEQYF; CDR3nt: TGTGCCACCCAGGACAGAGACTACTCCTACGAGCAGTACTTC
v_gene: TRBV6-1; d_gene: TRBD1; j_gene: TRBJ2-2; abundance: few; CDR3aa: CASSVGGAVTGELFF; CDR3nt: TGTGCCAGCAGTGTAGGGGGCGCGGTCACCGGGGAGCTGTTTTTT
v_gene: TRBV29-1; d_gene: -; j_gene: TRBJ1-3; abundance: few; CDR3aa: CSADSGVGGNTIYF; CDR3nt: TGCAGCGCGGACAGTGGGGTGGGAGGAAACACCATATATTTT
v_gene: TRBV7-9; d_gene: -; j_gene: TRBJ1-4; abundance: -; CDR3aa: CASRLGQGLTNEKLFF; CDR3nt: TGTGCCAGCAGACTCGGGCAGGGCCTAACTAATGAAAAACTGTTTTTT
v_gene: TRBV10-3; d_gene: -; j_gene: TRBJ1-1; abundance: few; CDR3aa: CAISESRGKTEAFF; CDR3nt: TGTGCCATCAGTGAGTCTAGGGGGAAAACTGAAGCTTTCTTT
v_gene: TRBV20-1; d_gene: -; j_gene: TRBJ2-3; abundance: few; CDR3aa: CSAAPGVGTQYF; CDR3nt: TGCAGTGCCGCCCCGGGGGTAGGGACGCAGTATTTT
v_gene: TRBV23-1; d_gene: -; j_gene: TRBJ1-6; abundance: few; CDR3aa: CASSQSKGLSYNSPLHF; CDR3nt: TGCGCCAGCAGTCAATCGAAGGGATTGTCCTATAATTCACCCCTCCACTTT
v_gene: TRBV5-6; d_gene: -; j_gene: TRBJ1-2; abundance: many; CDR3aa: CASSWTSSHYGYTF; CDR3nt: TGTGCCAGCAGCTGGACTTCGTCCCACTATGGCTACACCTTC
v_gene: TRBV18; d_gene: -; j_gene: TRBJ2-6; abundance: many; CDR3aa: CASSSYRTTGSQAGANVLTF; CDR3nt: TGTGCCAGCTCCTCCTATCGGACAACAGGTTCTCAAGCTGGGGCCAACGTCCTGACTTTC
v_gene: TRBV7-3; d_gene: TRBD2; j_gene: TRBJ2-3; abundance: many; CDR3aa: CASSLVAGGQADTQYF; CDR3nt: TGTGCCAGCAGCTTAGTGGCGGGAGGGCAAGCAGATACGCAGTATTTT
v_gene: TRBV12-3/TRBV12-4; d_gene: TRBD1; j_gene: TRBJ2-2; abundance: many; CDR3aa: CASMSEGQGATGELFF; CDR3nt: TGTGCCAGCATGAGTGAGGGGCAGGGGGCCACCGGGGAGCTGTTTTTT
v_gene: TRBV4-1; d_gene: -; j_gene: TRBJ1-1; abundance: many; CDR3aa: CASSQVLGGPEAFF; CDR3nt: TGCGCCAGCAGCCAAGTCCTCGGGGGCCCTGAAGCTTTCTTT
v_gene: TRBV12-3/TRBV12-4; d_gene: TRBD1; j_gene: TRBJ1-5; abundance: many; CDR3aa: CASSPPGGGQPQHF; CDR3nt: TGTGCCAGCAGCCCCCCAGGGGGGGGTCAGCCCCAGCATTTT
v_gene: TRBV28; d_gene: -; j_gene: TRBJ2-5; abundance: few; CDR3aa: CASSLRGGVTQYF; CDR3nt: TGTGCCAGCAGCCTTAGGGGAGGAGTGACCCAGTACTTC
v_gene: TRBV11-3; d_gene: -; j_gene: TRBJ1-1; abundance: few; CDR3aa: CASSVARFAFF; CDR3nt: TGTGCCAGCAGCGTAGCCAGGTTTGCTTTCTTT
v_gene: TRBV10-3; d_gene: TRBD1; j_gene: TRBJ2-1; abundance: few; CDR3aa: CAPRTGNEQFF; CDR3nt: TGTGCCCCAAGGACAGGGAATGAGCAGTTCTTC
v_gene: TRBV6-1; d_gene: -; j_gene: TRBJ1-1; abundance: many; CDR3aa: CASSEGGTEAFF; CDR3nt: TGTGCCAGCAGTGAAGGTGGCACTGAAGCTTTCTTT
v_gene: TRBV11-2; d_gene: TRBD1; j_gene: TRBJ2-1; abundance: many; CDR3aa: CASSPQAGTGAYNEQFF; CDR3nt: TGTGCCAGCAGCCCACAAGCCGGGACAGGGGCTTACAATGAGCAGTTCTTC
v_gene: TRBV7-9; d_gene: -; j_gene: TRBJ1-2; abundance: many; CDR3aa: CASSLPWTANYGYTF; CDR3nt: TGTGCCAGCAGCTTACCGTGGACAGCTAACTATGGCTACACCTTC